This TCR beta chain is drawn from a study of T-cell reconstitution after alpha-beta-depleted transplantation in children. As it was prepared, the TCRbeta library received unique molecular identifiers. TCRdb reprocessed the PCR reads with MiXCR, giving one entry per CDR3 protein. This table holds hundreds of thousands of distinct CDR3 sequences, approximately 8.4% found once. Germline V gives CDR1 LNHDA, CDR2 SQIVND (reference sequence). The J segment lost 4 bases and the V segment lost 3 bases, leaving 3 bases of the junction unmatched. The CDR3 covers 14 residues. This clonotype was seen repeatedly, ten times or more.

The TCR comes from a male patient aged 2-15 years who had a stem cell transplant for acute myeloid leukemia, so the T cells may come from the graft donor. The gene calls are TRBV19 and TRBJ2-3; 8 positions agree with TRBD2. Sequencing was performed on PBMCs, mostly from graft donor cells, taken 360 days after TCRalphabeta/CD19-depleted stem cell transplant. CDR3 bases: TGTGCCAGTAGTATGACTAGCGCATCAGATACGCAGTATTTT. Translation gives CASSMTSASDTQYF.